A selection of T cell receptor beta chains follows, all from one sample in a study of T cells after yellow fever vaccination. TCRdb re-analysed the 5' RACE reads in MiXCR, keeping a single row per CDR3 protein. The sample includes hundreds of thousands of distinct CDR3 sequences, more than 3% seen only once; the top ten take roughly a quarter. The material was PBMCs, obtained on the day of the yellow fever booster vaccination. The receptors come from a young man who received the YFV17D yellow fever vaccine. CDR3s leave out the opening cysteine and the closing phenylalanine or tryptophan.

TRBJ2-5	TRBV20-1	12	SAGGTSGGETQY
TRBJ2-1	TRBV24-1	13	ATSDPGRPRNEQF
TRBJ1-6	TRBV7-9	12	ASSQFLPDSPLH
TRBJ1-5	TRBV5-6	11	ASSLEVTGTQH
TRBJ1-2	TRBV5-1	11	ASSSDNNYGYT
TRBJ2-1	TRBV5-1	12	ASSLAGDHNEQF
TRBJ1-5	TRBV29-1	10	SVGRDNQPQH
TRBJ1-5	TRBV7-2	11	ASSLVTGGPQH
TRBJ1-5	TRBV6-6	13	ASLSAGTGNQPQH
TRBJ1-2	TRBV20-1	10	SASTGLGGYT
TRBJ1-4	TRBV19	16	ASSPDHPRDPSEEKLF
TRBJ1-6	TRBV18	12	ASSPLGENSPLH
TRBJ2-3	TRBV7-8	14	ASSLVADLVVDTQY
TRBJ1-1	TRBV4-1	11	ASSGYMNTEAF
TRBJ2-2	TRBV5-1	13	ASRRALSNTGELF
TRBJ2-3	TRBV12-3/TRBV12-4	14	ASSFTGTVSTDTQY
TRBJ2-3	TRBV20-1	18	SAREVPKSGRVSGTDTQY
TRBJ2-5	TRBV28	14	ASSFRGLAGLETQY
TRBJ1-1	TRBV14	11	ASNRDPSLGAF
TRBJ2-3	TRBV6-5	11	ASSYMDSDTQY
TRBJ2-2	TRBV15	12	ATSRDERFGELF
TRBJ2-5	TRBV28	12	ASSKRQSMETQY
TRBJ1-2	TRBV6-6	13	ASSSQLTGNYGYT